The 18 T cell receptor beta chains below were found in one sample sequenced in a study of blood T cell repertoires in COVID-19. Sequencing was performed with immunoSEQ multiplex PCR; in TCRdb, only in-frame clones are kept and a portion is missing. The data contain about 78,000 clones, around 86% of them seen just once; the ten biggest clones take up 4.9%. Sample: peripheral blood. The source is a man between 45 and 60 years old with active or convalescent COVID-19.

The chain has TRBV6-4 and TRBJ1-5; the D gene is possibly TRBD1 (6 bases). Germline lookup yields CDR1 MRHNA and CDR2 SNTAGT. This CDR3 has 14 residues. The V end lost 3 bases, the J end lost 4 bases, and 10 bases lay between the germline ends. The CDR3 DNA sequence: TGTGCCAGCAGTGAAAATACAGGGAATCAGCCCCAGCATTTT. It encodes CASSENTGNQPQHF.

The sample holds one count of this clone. Here the CDR3 DNA reads TGTGCCAGCAGCCGGGACAGGTCCACTGAAGCTTTCTTT. The encoded protein is CASSRDRSTEAFF. This chain links TRBV3-1 (or the pseudogene TRBV3-2) with TRBJ1-1; 8 nucleotides line up with TRBD1. V dropped 4 bases and J dropped 4; count of bases not matched to a gene: 2. Germline V gene sequence: CDR1 LGHDT, CDR2 YNNKEL (reference sequence). CDR3 length: 13 amino acids.

This clone was seen more than once but under ten times. The chain recombines TRBV4-1 with TRBJ2-1; a weak D match, TRBD1 (6 bases). Germline V gene data show CDR1 as MGHRA and CDR2 as YSYEKL. CDR3 length: 14 amino acids. V was shortened by 4 bases and J by 4 bases, with 11 bases between the two germline ends. CDR3 loop: CASSPNGQYNEQFF. In nucleotides, the CDR3 is TGCGCCAGCAGCCCGAACGGACAGTACAATGAGCAGTTCTTC.

The gene calls are TRBV4-3 and TRBJ2-7; D might be TRBD1 (6 bases). CDR1 and CDR2 (germline): LGHNA, YSLEER. The CDR3 extends over 15 amino acids. Deletions cut 1 base from V and 3 bases from J, with 13 bases between. CDR3: CASSQGQGPHYEQYF. The CDR3 DNA reads TGCGCCAGCAGCCAAGGGCAGGGGCCCCACTACGAGCAGTACTTC.

This chain joins TRBV3-1 (or the pseudogene TRBV3-2) and TRBJ2-3, with TRBD1 as a possible D gene (6 bases). The CDR3 is 19 residues long. Trimming cost V 0 bases and J 1 base, with 20 bases left between them. Germline V CDR1 and CDR2: LGHDT, YNNKEL (reference sequence). CDR3 sequence (DNA): TGTGCCAGCAGCCAAGATCGAGGGGGTCCATCCTTTGGCACAGATACGCAGTATTTT. It codes for CASSQDRGGPSFGTDTQYF.

J is TRBJ2-7 and V is TRBV3-1 (or the pseudogene TRBV3-2); D unclear. Trimming left V 3 bases short and J 5 bases short, with 5 bases between. The CDR3 covers 11 residues. Germline-derived CDR1 and CDR2 are LGHDT and YNNKEL (reference sequence). The CDR3 DNA sequence: TGTGCCAGCAGCCACATTCACGAGCAGTACTTC. Its protein product is CASSHIHEQYF.

This CDR3 is CASRTGGGKLFF. In DNA form, the CDR3 reads TGTGCCAGCCGCACGGGTGGCGGAAAACTGTTTTTT. The chain carries TRBV12-3 or TRBV12-4 and TRBJ1-4; D remains ambiguous. The CDR3 contains 12 residues. The ends were cut back, 8 bases at V and 10 bases at J, with 14 bases in the middle.

The genes are TRBV7-9 and TRBJ2-1; possible D gene TRBD1, 6 bases. This CDR3 region has 13 residues. V gave up 4 bases and J gave up 5 bases, with 9 bases separating them. The V gene's germline CDR1 is SEHNR and CDR2 FQNEAQ (reference sequence). The CDR3, as DNA: TGTGCCAGCAGCTACCGACAGGACAATGAGCAGTTCTTC. Translating it yields CASSYRQDNEQFF.

The chain joins TRBV19 to TRBJ1-2; D not resolved. CDR1 and CDR2 (germline): LNHDA, SQIVND (reference sequence). Between the trimmed V and J ends, which lost 5 bases and 4 bases, there was a span of 8 bases. The CDR3 is 12 amino acids. The CDR3 is CASSPDTYGYTF. The DNA of the CDR3 is TGTGCCAGTAGTCCCGACACCTATGGCTACACCTTC. Variable domain in full (rest from reference TRBV19 and TRBJ1-2): DGGITQSPKYLFRKEGQNVTLSCEQNLNHDAMYWYRQDPGQGLRLIYYSQIVNDFQKGDIAEGYSVSREKKESFPLTVTSAQKNPTAFYLCASSPDTYGYTFGSGTRLTVV.

To note about this clone: Other DNA sequences in the sample encode the same CDR3. This chain connects TRBV28 to TRBJ2-5; 8 positions agree with TRBD1. CDR3 length: 14 residues. The germline CDR1 and CDR2 sequences are MDHEN and SYDVKM. J was trimmed by 4 bases and V by 2 bases; bases with no gene match: 3. CDR3 in amino acids: CASSLGRGRETQYF. In DNA form, the CDR3 reads TGTGCCAGCAGTTTAGGCAGGGGGCGAGAGACCCAGTACTTC.

This clone appeared a single time. A read error may account for a junction end that differs from germline. The chain joins TRBV5-4 to TRBJ1-4; D might be TRBD1 (5 bases). Looked up from germline, CDR1 is SGHNT and CDR2 is YYREEE (reference sequence). CDR3 length: 16 amino acids. Here the CDR3 DNA reads TGTGCCAGCACCTTGGGTGGGGGACTTGCGAATGAAAAACTGTTTTTT. Protein: CASTLGGGLANEKLFF.

This chain joins TRBV6-1 and TRBJ1-6; maybe TRBD1 (6 bases). The germline V and J ends were trimmed by 10 bases and 9 bases, with 16 bases remaining between them. Germline V gives CDR1 MNHNS, CDR2 SASEGT. The CDR3 length is 13 residues. The CDR3, as DNA: TGTGCCATCCGGGCAGGGGAGATTTCACCCCTCCACTTT. Translating it yields CAIRAGEISPLHF.

The gene calls are TRBV15 and TRBJ1-4; D gene ambiguous. CDR1 and CDR2 from the germline V gene are LNHNV and YYDKDF (reference sequence). The CDR3 spans 16 residues. V was shortened by 0 bases and J by 0 bases, with 8 bases between the two germline ends. DNA of the CDR3: TGTGCCACCAGCAGAGATCTTATATCAACTAATGAAAAACTGTTTTTT. Translation gives CATSRDLISTNEKLFF.

The gene calls are TRBV19 and TRBJ1-1; maybe TRBD1 (5 bases). Trimming shortened V by 9 bases and J by 1 base, and 15 bases separated the two germline ends. Per the germline V gene, CDR1 is LNHDA and CDR2 is SQIVND (reference sequence). The length of the CDR3 is 14 residues. This CDR3 is CASSRGSGNTEAFF. The CDR3 bases are TGTGCCAGCTCTCGGGGGAGCGGGAACACTGAAGCTTTCTTT. The full variable domain, its missing parts supplied by reference TRBV19 and TRBJ1-1, is DGGITQSPKYLFRKEGQNVTLSCEQNLNHDAMYWYRQDPGQGLRLIYYSQIVNDFQKGDIAEGYSVSREKKESFPLTVTSAQKNPTAFYLCASSRGSGNTEAFFGQGTRLTVV.

The rearrangement links TRBV7-2 to TRBJ2-5; the D gene is possibly TRBD1 (5 bases). The length of the CDR3 is 14 residues. Germline lookup yields CDR1 SGHTA and CDR2 FQGNSA. Trimming left V 1 base short and J 0 bases short, with 6 bases between. For the CDR3, the DNA is TGTGCCAGCAGCTTAGGACAGAACCAAGAGACCCAGTACTTC. Amino acids: CASSLGQNQETQYF.

The V and J genes are TRBV7-8 and TRBJ2-5, with unresolved D. The germline V gene has CDR1 SGHVS and CDR2 FQNEAQ. The V end lost 1 base, the J end lost 5 bases, and 5 bases lay between the germline ends. This CDR3 region has 12 residues. Here the CDR3 reads CASSLGAETQYF. In DNA form, the CDR3 reads TGTGCCAGCAGCTTAGGGGCGGAGACCCAGTACTTC. Full variable domain (remainder filled in from reference TRBV7-8 and TRBJ2-5): GAGVSQSPRYKVAKRGQDVALRCDPISGHVSLFWYQQALGQGPEFLTYFQNEAQLDKSGLPSDRFFAERPEGSVSTLKIQRTQQEDSAVYLCASSLGAETQYFGPGTRLLVL.

As to this clone: The junction does not match germline at one end; this may be a read error. The chain has TRBV27 and TRBJ1-6; D is undetermined. Germline V gene data show CDR1 as MNHEY and CDR2 as SMNVEV (reference sequence). This CDR3 region has 17 residues. The CDR3 loop is CASSLEAVQDYNSLLHF. The CDR3 nucleotides are TGTGCCAGCAGTTTGGAGGCCGTCCAAGACTATAATTCACTCCTCCACTTT.

The chain combines TRBV6-6 with TRBJ1-1; no clear D gene. The length of the CDR3 is 15 residues. Germline CDR1 is MNHNY and CDR2 is SVGAGI (reference sequence). Trimming removed 5 bases from V and 0 bases from J, with 13 bases in between. The CDR3 sequence: CASSLPQVMNTEAFF. The CDR3 bases are TGTGCCAGCAGTCTCCCCCAGGTGATGAACACTGAAGCTTTCTTT.